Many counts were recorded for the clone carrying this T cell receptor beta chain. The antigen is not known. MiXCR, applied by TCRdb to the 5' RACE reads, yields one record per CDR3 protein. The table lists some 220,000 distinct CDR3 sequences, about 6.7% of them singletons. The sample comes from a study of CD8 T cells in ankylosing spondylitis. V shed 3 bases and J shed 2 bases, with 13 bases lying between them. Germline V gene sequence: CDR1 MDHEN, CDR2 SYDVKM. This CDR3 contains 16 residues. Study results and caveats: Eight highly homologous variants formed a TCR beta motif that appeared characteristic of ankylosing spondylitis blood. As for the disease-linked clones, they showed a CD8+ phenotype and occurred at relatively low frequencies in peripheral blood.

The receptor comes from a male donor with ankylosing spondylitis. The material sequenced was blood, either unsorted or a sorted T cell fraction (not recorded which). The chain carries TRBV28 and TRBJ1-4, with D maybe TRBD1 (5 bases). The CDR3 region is CASSFRGEGTNEKLFF. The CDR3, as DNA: TGTGCCAGCAGTTTTCGGGGGGAAGGGACTAATGAAAAACTGTTTTTT.